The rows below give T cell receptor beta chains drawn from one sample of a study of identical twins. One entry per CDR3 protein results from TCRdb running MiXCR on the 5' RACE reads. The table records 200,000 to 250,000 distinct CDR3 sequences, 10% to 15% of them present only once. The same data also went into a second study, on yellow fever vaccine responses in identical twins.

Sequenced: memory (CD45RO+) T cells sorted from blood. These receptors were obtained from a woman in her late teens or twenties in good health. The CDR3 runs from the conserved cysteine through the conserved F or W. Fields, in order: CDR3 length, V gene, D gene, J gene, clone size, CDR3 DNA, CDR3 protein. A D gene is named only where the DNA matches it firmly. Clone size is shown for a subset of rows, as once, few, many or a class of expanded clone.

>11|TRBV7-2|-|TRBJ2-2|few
TGTGCCAGCAAGAACACCGGGGAGCTGTTTTTT
CASKNTGELFF
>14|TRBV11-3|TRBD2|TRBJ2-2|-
TGTGCCAGCAGCATGGGGGGGAACTTCGGGGAGCTGTTTTTT
CASSMGGNFGELFF
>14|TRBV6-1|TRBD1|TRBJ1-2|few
TGTGCCAGCAGATCGCCGGGACAGAACTATGGCTACACCTTC
CASRSPGQNYGYTF
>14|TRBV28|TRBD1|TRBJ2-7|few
TGTGCCAGCAGTGGGACAGAGATCAACTACGAGCAGTACTTC
CASSGTEINYEQYF
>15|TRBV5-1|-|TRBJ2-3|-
TGCGCCAGCAGCTTGGGGACTAAGAGCACAGATACGCAGTATTTT
CASSLGTKSTDTQYF
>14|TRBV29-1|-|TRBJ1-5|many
TGCAGCGTTGCAGCGGGGGGAAGCAATCAGCCCCAGCATTTT
CSVAAGGSNQPQHF
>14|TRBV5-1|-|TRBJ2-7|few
TGCGCCAGCAGCCCTGACAGAGGAACCTACGAGCAGTACTTC
CASSPDRGTYEQYF
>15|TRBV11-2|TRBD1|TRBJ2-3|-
TGTGCCAGCAGCGAGGCGGCAGGGGGCTCAGATACGCAGTATTTT
CASSEAAGGSDTQYF
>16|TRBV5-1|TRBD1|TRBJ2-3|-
TGCGCCAGCAGCCCCCGGGACAGGGCCCGGACAGATACGCAGTATTTT
CASSPRDRARTDTQYF
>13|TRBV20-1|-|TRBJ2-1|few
TGCAGTGGAGACTACCTTGGACACAATGAGCAGTTCTTC
CSGDYLGHNEQFF
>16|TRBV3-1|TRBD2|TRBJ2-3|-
TGTGCCAGCAGCCCCGGGACTAGCGGGTACACAGATACGCAGTATTTT
CASSPGTSGYTDTQYF
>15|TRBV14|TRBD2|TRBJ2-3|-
TGTGCCAGCAGTCGAAGCGGGAGGGCCTCAGATACGCAGTATTTT
CASSRSGRASDTQYF
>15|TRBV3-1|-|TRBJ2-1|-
TGTGCCAGCAGCCAAGGGCGCCGACAGAACAATGAGCAGTTCTTC
CASSQGRRQNNEQFF
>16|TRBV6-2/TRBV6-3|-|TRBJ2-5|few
TGTGCCAGCAGTTATTTGGCCACTCGTTTCCAAGAGACCCAGTACTTC
CASSYLATRFQETQYF
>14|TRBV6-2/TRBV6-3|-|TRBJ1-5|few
TGTGCCAGCAGTTACTCGACAGAGCATCAGCCCCAGCATTTT
CASSYSTEHQPQHF
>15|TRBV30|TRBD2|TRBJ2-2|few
TGTGCCTGGAGTGTACCCAGCGGGAGCACCGGGGAGCTGTTTTTT
CAWSVPSGSTGELFF
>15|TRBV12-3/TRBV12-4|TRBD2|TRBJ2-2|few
TGTGCCAGCAGTTGGGGACTAGAAGTAGGCCGGGAGCTGTTTTTT
CASSWGLEVGRELFF
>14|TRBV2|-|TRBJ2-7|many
TGTGCCAGCAGCCAATCGGACGGACCCTACGAGCAGTACTTC
CASSQSDGPYEQYF
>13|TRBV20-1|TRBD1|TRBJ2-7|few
TGCAGTGCTATCGGACAGGACTCCTACGAGCAGTACTTC
CSAIGQDSYEQYF
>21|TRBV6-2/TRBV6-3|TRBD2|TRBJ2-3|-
TGTGCCAGCAGTTACTCGAAAGTCCCGTCTAGCGGGACCACTAGCACAGATACGCAGTATTTT
CASSYSKVPSSGTTSTDTQYF
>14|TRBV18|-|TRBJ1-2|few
TGTGCCAGCTCACCCGCGAGGCAGAACTATGGCTACACCTTC
CASSPARQNYGYTF
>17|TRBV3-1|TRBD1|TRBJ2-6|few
TGTGCCAGCAGCCTCGGGACAGGGAGCTCTGGGGCCAACGTCCTGACTTTC
CASSLGTGSSGANVLTF
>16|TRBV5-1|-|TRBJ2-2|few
TGCGCCAGCAGCCCCGCCGGGACGGTGAACACCGGGGAGCTGTTTTTT
CASSPAGTVNTGELFF
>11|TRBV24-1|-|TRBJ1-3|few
TGTGCCGTCGAAGTCGGAAACACCATATATTTT
CAVEVGNTIYF
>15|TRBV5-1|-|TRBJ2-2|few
TGCGCCAGCAGCCCCTGGGGAGTAAACACCGGGGAGCTGTTTTTT
CASSPWGVNTGELFF
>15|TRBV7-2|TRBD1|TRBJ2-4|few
TGTGCCAGCAGTCGTCAGGGGGTAGCCAAAAACATTCAGTACTTC
CASSRQGVAKNIQYF
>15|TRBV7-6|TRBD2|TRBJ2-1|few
TGTGCCAGCAGCTCCGTAGCGGGGCTATACAATGAGCAGTTCTTC
CASSSVAGLYNEQFF
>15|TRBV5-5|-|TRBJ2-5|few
TGTGCCAGCAGCTTGGATGGCAGGGTAACAGAGACCCAGTACTTC
CASSLDGRVTETQYF